A single sample is the source of the 29 T cell receptor beta chains below, sequenced in a study of blood T cells in healthy people across ages. Primers used in a second PCR of roughly 6 to 12 cycles were a sample-barcoded 5' primer and a J-beta primer mix. TCRdb independently ran MiXCR on the 5' RACE reads; one entry per CDR3 protein. The table shows hundreds of thousands of distinct CDR3 sequences, with more than 25% occurring only once. Material for sequencing was blood. The receptors here all came from a woman of 80 years or more in good health.

This clonotype was observed a handful of times. One base away lies a much larger clone, so this may be a sequencing read error. The V gene is TRBV12-3 or TRBV12-4, the J gene TRBJ2-6; possible D gene TRBD1, 5 bases. The CDR3 has 15 amino acids. The CDR3 loop reads CASSSHGVGANVRTF. The DNA of the CDR3 is TGTGCCAGCAGTTCCCATGGGGTAGGGGCCAACGTCCGGACTTTC.

This clonotype came up many times. The chain employs TRBV5-1 and TRBJ2-6; D gene unclear. This CDR3 has 17 amino acids. The germline V and J ends were trimmed by 2 bases and 3 bases, with 15 bases remaining between them. The germline gives CDR1 SGHRS, CDR2 YFSETQ. The CDR3 DNA reads TGCGCCAGCAGCTTAGGAACAGTGTCTTTTGGGGCCAACGTCCTGACTTTC. Encoded protein: CASSLGTVSFGANVLTF.

This clonotype was detected ten times or more. The V call is TRBV30, the J call TRBJ2-5; no clear D. Trimming took 2 bases from V and 8 from J, leaving 12 bases between them. The CDR3 runs 12 residues. Germline CDR1 and CDR2: GTSNPN and SVGIG (reference sequence). The CDR3 nucleotides read TGTGCCTGGAGTCAAGGGCTGGGAACCCAGTACTTC. Translating gives CAWSQGLGTQYF.

This clonotype was detected only a few times. The chain uses TRBV18 and TRBJ1-1; the D gene is possibly TRBD1 (5 bases). Germline V lookup: CDR1 KGHSH, CDR2 LQKENI. Trimming took 0 bases from V and 3 from J, leaving 8 bases between them. The CDR3 is 14 amino acids. The CDR3 here is CASSPPQGYTEAFF. The CDR3 bases are TGTGCCAGCTCACCACCTCAGGGATACACTGAAGCTTTCTTT.

This clonotype was counted at least ten times. V gene TRBV10-3 combines with J gene TRBJ2-5; D is perhaps TRBD2 (6 bases). The CDR3 spans 14 residues. Germline CDR1 and CDR2: ENHRY and SYGVKD. Trimming took 0 bases from V and 5 from J, leaving 10 bases between them. In nucleotides, the CDR3 is TGTGCCATCAGTGAGTCAAAACTAGCCGAGACCCAGTACTTC. It translates to CAISESKLAETQYF.

This clonotype has a count of ten or more. This chain uses TRBV6-6 with TRBJ2-5; TRBD1 aligns across 8 bases. The CDR3 runs to 14 residues. Germline V gene data show CDR1 as MNHNY and CDR2 as SVGAGI (reference sequence). V shed 7 bases, J shed 3 bases, and the junction held 7 bases outside the gene matches. The CDR3 is CASTWDRRKETQYF. Written as DNA, the CDR3 is TGTGCCAGCACCTGGGACAGGAGGAAAGAGACCCAGTACTTC.

The rearrangement joins TRBV20-1 to TRBJ1-1, with 7 nucleotides matching TRBD1. J was trimmed by 3 bases and V by 5 bases; bases with no gene match: 12. Germline V gene lookup returns CDR1 DFQATT and CDR2 SNEGSKA (reference sequence). This CDR3 spans 15 amino acids. The CDR3 here is CSARKQGITYTEAFF. The DNA of the CDR3 is TGCAGTGCTCGGAAACAGGGGATCACGTACACTGAAGCTTTCTTT.

This clonotype was found many times. The chain carries TRBV6-2 or TRBV6-3 and TRBJ2-1; 10 bases align to TRBD2. This CDR3 has 15 amino acids. J lost 4 bases, V lost 6 bases, and 6 bases had no gene match. The V gene's germline CDR1 is MNHEY and CDR2 SVGEGT. DNA of the CDR3: TGTGCCAGCAGCTCCATAGCGGGGGGTTACAATGAGCAGTTCTTC. Protein product: CASSSIAGGYNEQFF.

V and J are TRBV5-4 and TRBJ1-6; TRBD1 might be the D (5 bases). CDR1 and CDR2 from the germline V gene are SGHNT and YYREEE (reference sequence). The ends were cut back, 5 bases at V and 9 bases at J, with 12 bases in the middle. This CDR3 comprises 13 residues. In nucleotides, the CDR3 is TGTGCCAGCAGATGGGGGGAAGGTTCACCCCTCCACTTT. This sequence encodes CASRWGEGSPLHF. Complete variable domain (other parts from reference TRBV5-4 and TRBJ1-6): ETGVTQSPTHLIKTRGQQVTLRCSSQSGHNTVSWYQQALGQGPQFIFQYYREEENGRGNFPPRFSGLQFPNYSSELNVNALELDDSALYLCASRWGEGSPLHFGNGTRLTVT.

In this sample, this clonotype turned up a few times. This rearrangement joins TRBV7-8 to TRBJ2-1; D remains unclear. Germline V gene sequence: CDR1 SGHVS, CDR2 FQNEAQ. The CDR3 has 13 amino acids. V was clipped by 5 bases and J by 7 bases, with 12 bases between them. In DNA, the CDR3 is TGTGCCAGCAGCCGCGCAGCCGGTAATGAGCAGTTCTTC. This encodes CASSRAAGNEQFF.

This clonotype was seen only a few times. This chain connects TRBV2 to TRBJ1-2; D is ambiguous. Germline values: CDR1 SNHLY, CDR2 FYNNEI. This CDR3 has 13 amino acids. Trimming removed 7 bases from V and 7 bases from J, with 16 bases in between. The CDR3 nucleotides are TGTGCCAGCACCCAGACTCGTTCCGGTGGCTACACCTTC. This sequence encodes CASTQTRSGGYTF.

This clonotype occurred many times. The chain has TRBV20-1 and TRBJ2-7, with 14 nucleotides matching TRBD2. The CDR3 spans 16 residues. V gave up 0 bases and J gave up 6 bases; unmatched junction bases: 7. Germline assignment: CDR1 DFQATT and CDR2 SNEGSKA (reference sequence). This chain's CDR3 is CSARDLPGLAGGEQYF. The DNA of the CDR3 is TGCAGTGCTAGAGATCTGCCCGGACTAGCGGGGGGCGAGCAGTACTTC.

The gene calls are TRBV10-3 and TRBJ1-3; a weak D match, TRBD1 (5 bases). V lost 7 bases and J lost 1, with 11 bases in between. This CDR3 has 14 amino acids. Germline V gives CDR1 ENHRY, CDR2 SYGVKD. Here the CDR3 reads CAITGKGSGNTIYF. CDR3 nucleotides: TGTGCCATCACGGGAAAGGGGTCTGGAAACACCATATATTTT.

With regard to this clonotype: A much bigger clone sits one base away, suggesting this may be a read error. The chain carries TRBV6-1 and TRBJ1-2; 8 nucleotides align to TRBD1. CDR1 and CDR2 from the germline V gene are MNHNS and SASEGT. J was trimmed by 10 bases and V by 4 bases; bases with no gene match: 8. This CDR3 contains 13 residues. In DNA form, the CDR3 reads TGTGCCAGCAGTGCCTCGACAGGGGATGACTACACCTTC. Translating it yields CASSASTGDDYTF.

This clonotype was counted only a few times. Being one base from a much bigger clone, this may be a read error. J is TRBJ2-1 and V is TRBV12-3 or TRBV12-4; 8 nucleotides align to TRBD1. This CDR3 has 19 residues. The junction had 17 bases not matched to a gene; V was cut back by 1 base and J by 6 bases. The CDR3 DNA is TGTGCCAGCAGTTTAGAAGGACAGGGTTATCAATCAAGATGCAATGAGCAGTTCTTC. Its translation: CASSLEGQGYQSRCNEQFF.

This clonotype was seen a handful of times. This chain joins TRBV6-2 or TRBV6-3 and TRBJ2-3, with 7 bases identical to TRBD1. The CDR3 sequence is 15 residues long. The V and J ends lost 7 bases and 2 bases, in that order; junction bases with no gene match: 9. Germline loops: CDR1 MNHEY, CDR2 SVGEGT. CDR3 sequence (DNA): TGTGCCAGCAATCCGGGACAGTTGATCACAGATACGCAGTATTTT. Translation gives CASNPGQLITDTQYF.

This sequence joins TRBV30 and TRBJ1-5, with a tentative D call TRBD1 (6 bases). Trimming took 3 bases from V and 1 from J, leaving 10 bases between them. Germline lookup yields CDR1 GTSNPN and CDR2 SVGIG (reference sequence). This CDR3 has 14 residues. The CDR3 protein is CAWRRGGSNQPQHF. The DNA for the CDR3 is TGTGCCTGGAGGAGGGGGGGCAGCAATCAGCCCCAGCATTTT.

The chain combines TRBV12-3 or TRBV12-4 with TRBJ2-3, with TRBD2 matching 9 bases. This CDR3 is built from 15 residues. After removal of 6 bases from V and 7 bases from J, the junction contained 11 bases not matched to a gene. The CDR3 loop is CASSQAPPSGNTQYF. The DNA of the CDR3 is TGTGCCAGCAGCCAAGCCCCTCCTAGCGGGAATACGCAGTATTTT.

The chain couples TRBV5-8 to TRBJ2-1; D unclear. Germline-derived CDR1 and CDR2 are SGHTS and YDEGEE. The CDR3 extends over 15 amino acids. V lost 4 bases and J 1 base, leaving 12 bases between the germline ends. The CDR3: CASSPSPTSYNEQFF. Written as DNA, the CDR3 is TGTGCCAGCAGCCCGAGCCCGACATCCTACAATGAGCAGTTCTTC.

The CDR3 reads CASSKGQSNTEAFF. As DNA, the CDR3 is TGTGCCAGCAGCAAGGGACAGTCGAACACTGAAGCTTTCTTT. The rearrangement uses TRBV14 and TRBJ1-1, with 7 positions matching TRBD1. J was trimmed by 1 base and V by 5 bases; bases with no gene match: 4. This CDR3 has 14 amino acids. CDR1 and CDR2 (germline): SGHDN, FVKESK.

On this clonotype itself: It may be a read error: a sequence one base away is much more abundant. The gene calls are TRBV7-2 and TRBJ2-5; 10 bases agree with TRBD2. Germline-derived CDR1 and CDR2 are SGHTA and FQGNSA. This CDR3 contains 16 residues. The junction had 13 bases not matched to a gene; V was cut back by 1 base and J by 11 bases. The CDR3 region has the DNA TGTGCCAGCAGCTTAGTGGCCAGCGGGGGGGTTAATGAGCAGTACTTC. Protein: CASSLVASGGVNEQYF.

Comments on this clonotype: Possible read error: a much larger clone is one base away. The chain uses TRBV20-1 and TRBJ1-2; 7 bases agree with TRBD1. Per germline, CDR1 DFQATT and CDR2 SNEGSKA (reference sequence). The CDR3 has 16 amino acids. Germline trimming cut 5 bases from V and 4 bases from J; bases unmatched to any gene: 16. CDR3 sequence: CSAGQGGRADPYGYTF. DNA of the CDR3: TGCAGTGCTGGTCAGGGGGGGCGGGCCGACCCCTATGGCTACACCTTC.

The V gene is TRBV6-2 or TRBV6-3, the J gene TRBJ1-5, with no clear D. The germline CDR1 and CDR2 sequences are MNHEY and SVGEGT. The CDR3 is 15 amino acids. V was clipped by 2 bases and J by 0 bases, with 8 bases between them. CDR3 nucleotides: TGTGCCAGCAGTTACGTGGCCCTTAGCAATCAGCCCCAGCATTTT. Protein sequence: CASSYVALSNQPQHF.

This clonotype was recorded many times. The CDR3 nucleotides are TGTGCCAGCAGCTTCGCGTTGTCGGATACGCAGTATTTT. Translated: CASSFALSDTQYF. V and J are TRBV7-2 and TRBJ2-3; no reliable D call. This CDR3 comprises 13 residues. The germline V gene has CDR1 SGHTA and CDR2 FQGNSA. Trimming removed 3 bases at V and 6 bases at J, with 10 bases between.

There are a few counts of this clonotype. The CDR3 DNA reads as TGTGCCAGCAGCTCCTACCCGGGGTACTCATTGAACACTGAAGCTTTCTTT. Its protein is CASSSYPGYSLNTEAFF. This sequence joins TRBV7-9 and TRBJ1-1; no clear D. This CDR3 has 17 residues. Germline-derived CDR1 and CDR2 are SEHNR and FQNEAQ (reference sequence). V was trimmed by 4 bases and J by 0 bases, leaving 18 bases between them.

The chain recombines TRBV28 with TRBJ2-4; D is perhaps TRBD1 or TRBD2 (5 bases each). Trimming pared 5 bases from V and 13 bases from J, leaving 24 bases between. The germline V gene encodes CDR1 MDHEN and CDR2 SYDVKM. The CDR3 has 15 amino acids. As DNA, the CDR3 is TGTGCCAGCAGTCCCACGAACAAATCCCGGGGACGGCAGTACTTC. Residues: CASSPTNKSRGRQYF. The variable domain in full, with the rest retrieved from reference TRBV28 and TRBJ2-4, is DVKVTQSSRYLVKRTGEKVFLECVQDMDHENMFWYRQDPGLGLRLIYFSYDVKMKEKGDIPEGYSVSREKKERFSLILESASTNQTSMYLCASSPTNKSRGRQYFGAGTRLSVL.

This clonotype was seen many times. This chain connects TRBV2 to TRBJ2-7; 7 nucleotides match TRBD1. V dropped 7 bases and J dropped 5; count of bases not matched to a gene: 17. Germline loops: CDR1 SNHLY, CDR2 FYNNEI. The CDR3 length is 16 residues. Here the CDR3 DNA reads TGTGCCAGCACCCGGGACAGATCCTCCCCCTTCCACGAGCAGTACTTC. Encoded protein: CASTRDRSSPFHEQYF.

This clonotype occurred many times. The CDR3 sequence: CASSEALNEQFF. The CDR3 DNA sequence: TGTGCCAGCAGTGAAGCGCTGAATGAGCAGTTCTTC. V is TRBV2 and J is TRBJ2-1; D is unclear. The CDR3 totals 12 residues. Between the trimmed V and J ends, which lost 0 bases and 7 bases, there was a span of 4 bases. Looked up from germline, CDR1 is SNHLY and CDR2 is FYNNEI.

This clonotype appeared many times. The chain recombines TRBV7-2 with TRBJ2-3, with TRBD1 matching over 9 bases. With 2 bases clipped from V and 3 bases from J, the junction kept 6 bases outside the gene matches. Germline V gene sequence: CDR1 SGHTA, CDR2 FQGNSA. There are 16 residues in the CDR3. CDR3 DNA: TGTGCCAGCAGCTTAAACCGGGACAGGGTTACAGATACGCAGTATTTT. Residues: CASSLNRDRVTDTQYF.